These 23 T cell receptor beta chains were all obtained from the same sample, sequenced in a study of Graves' ophthalmopathy and Graves' hyperthyroidism. Amplification from RNA transcripts yielded the TCR beta CDR3 regions. Amplification began with first-round RT-PCR using HTBI primers, then second-round multiplex PCR was performed. TCRdb redid the calling of the multiplex PCR reads with MiXCR, one entry per CDR3 protein. Here the sample spans 450,000 or so distinct CDR3 sequences, roughly 14% being singletons. Specimen: blood. The receptor source for this set is a woman aged 30 to 39 with Graves' ophthalmopathy.

This clonotype was seen many times. The gene calls are TRBV27 and TRBJ2-2; 8 bases agree with TRBD2. The length of the CDR3 is 14 residues. V lost 9 bases, J lost 1 base, and 4 bases stayed unmatched. The germline CDR1 and CDR2 sequences are MNHEY and SMNVEV (reference sequence). This CDR3 is CARVSGENTGELFF. The DNA of the CDR3 is TGTGCCAGAGTTAGCGGGGAGAACACCGGGGAGCTGTTTTTT.

This clonotype has at least ten counts. This chain joins TRBV24-1 and TRBJ1-2, with D perhaps TRBD1 (5 bases). Germline V lookup: CDR1 KGHDR, CDR2 SFDVKD. The CDR3 length is 13 residues. V dropped 3 bases and J dropped 5 bases, with 9 bases sitting between them. The CDR3 is CATSDGTVYGYTF. CDR3 sequence (DNA): TGTGCCACCAGTGATGGGACGGTTTATGGCTACACCTTC.

The J gene is TRBJ2-2, the V gene TRBV6-4; D possibly corresponds to TRBD1 (5 bases). V was shortened by 4 bases and J by 6 bases, with 9 bases between the two germline ends. Germline assignment: CDR1 MRHNA and CDR2 SNTAGT. CDR3 size: 13 residues. CDR3 loop: CASSVGASGELFF. The DNA for the CDR3 is TGTGCCAGCAGTGTAGGGGCGTCCGGGGAGCTGTTTTTT.

The table lists this clonotype with many counts. The gene calls are TRBV9 and TRBJ2-5; possible D gene TRBD1, 6 bases. Germline V gene lookup returns CDR1 SGDLS and CDR2 YYNGEE. This CDR3 has 16 residues. The germline V and J ends were trimmed by 2 bases and 2 bases, with 16 bases remaining between them. The CDR3 nucleotides are TGTGCCAGCAGCGTGGGGGACACATTAAATCAAGAGACCCAGTACTTC. Protein product: CASSVGDTLNQETQYF.

This clonotype was counted ten times or more. The rearrangement joins TRBV5-1 to TRBJ1-2, with D tentatively TRBD1 (6 bases). V lost 4 bases, J lost 7 bases, and 17 bases lay in between. CDR3 size: 14 residues. The V gene's germline CDR1 is SGHRS and CDR2 YFSETQ. Written as DNA, the CDR3 is TGCGCCAGCAGCGTAGGACAGTCAACCGGTGGCTACACCTTC. Encoded protein: CASSVGQSTGGYTF.

The V gene is TRBV15, the J gene TRBJ1-5; a weak D match, TRBD1 (6 bases). This CDR3 contains 14 residues. CDR1 and CDR2 from the germline V gene are LNHNV and YYDKDF (reference sequence). V gave up 2 bases and J gave up 6 bases, with 11 bases separating them. This CDR3 reads CATSRNRVGQPQHF. The CDR3 DNA follows: TGTGCCACCAGCAGAAACAGGGTTGGTCAGCCCCAGCATTTT.

This clonotype was seen ten or more times. This chain links TRBV12-3 or TRBV12-4 with TRBJ1-1, with a possible D match to TRBD1 (5 bases). The V end was cut by 6 bases, the J end by 0 bases, with 8 bases between. The CDR3 covers 13 residues. This CDR3 reads CASSDSMNTEAFF. The CDR3 nucleotides read TGTGCCAGCAGCGACAGCATGAACACTGAAGCTTTCTTT.

This clonotype was recorded a few times. The chain is built from TRBV11-2 and TRBJ2-3, with a tentative D call TRBD2 (6 bases). V was clipped by 7 bases and J by 0 bases, with 20 bases between them. Germline-derived CDR1 and CDR2 are SGHAT and FQNNGV. This CDR3 spans 17 amino acids. The CDR3 bases are TGTGCCAGCACCTTCCTCCCCCCGGGAGCTAGCACAGATACGCAGTATTTT. Amino acids: CASTFLPPGASTDTQYF.

This chain links TRBV30 with TRBJ2-2; unclear D gene. The CDR3 has 11 amino acids. V lost 4 bases to trimming and J lost 7 bases, with 7 bases between them. CDR1 and CDR2 (germline): GTSNPN, SVGIG (reference sequence). The CDR3, as DNA: TGTGCCTGGATGCTAAACGGGGAGCTGTTTTTT. Translation gives CAWMLNGELFF. The variable domain in full, with the rest retrieved from reference TRBV30 and TRBJ2-2, is SQTIHQWPATLVQPVGSPLSLECTVEGTSNPNLYWYRQAAGRGLQLLFYSVGIGQISSEVPQNLSASRPQDRQFILSSKKLLLSDSGFYLCAWMLNGELFFGEGSRLTVL.

In its sample, this clonotype was seen many times. The genes are TRBV9 and TRBJ2-6, with 7 bases fitting TRBD1. The CDR3 length is 15 residues. The J segment lost 4 bases and the V segment lost 2 bases, leaving 3 bases of the junction unmatched. Germline V lookup: CDR1 SGDLS, CDR2 YYNGEE. DNA for the CDR3: TGTGCCAGCAGCGTGGGACAGTCCGGGGCCAACGTCCTGACTTTC. This encodes CASSVGQSGANVLTF.

This clonotype was observed at least ten times. This chain connects TRBV29-1 to TRBJ1-1; TRBD1 agrees at 7 bases. From germline, CDR1 is SQVTM and CDR2 ANQGSEA. This CDR3 has 12 residues. V shed 6 bases and J 4 bases; nucleotides not matched to a gene: 5. CDR3 residues: CSVNRGATEAFF. The CDR3 nucleotides read TGCAGCGTGAACAGGGGAGCCACTGAAGCTTTCTTT.

This clonotype was seen ten or more times. The V call is TRBV28, the J call TRBJ1-5; D is unresolved. Per germline, CDR1 MDHEN and CDR2 SYDVKM. V dropped 8 bases and J dropped 4 bases, with 9 bases sitting between them. The CDR3 runs 12 residues. Here the CDR3 reads CASYAGNQPQHF. Written as DNA, the CDR3 is TGTGCCAGCTACGCAGGTAATCAGCCCCAGCATTTT.

In this sample, this clonotype turned up many times. The rearrangement links TRBV6-1 to TRBJ1-2, with D perhaps TRBD1 (5 bases). The germline V gene has CDR1 MNHNS and CDR2 SASEGT. Trimming left V 6 bases short and J 0 bases short, with 14 bases between. This CDR3 has 15 amino acids. As DNA, the CDR3 is TGTGCCAGCAGAGATCCCTCGACAGCTAACTATGGCTACACCTTC. Its translation: CASRDPSTANYGYTF.

There are many counts of this clonotype. The V call is TRBV20-1, the J call TRBJ2-7, with 7 positions matching TRBD2. The germline V gene has CDR1 DFQATT and CDR2 SNEGSKA (reference sequence). There are 11 residues in the CDR3. The CDR3 here is CRAGLAKEQYF. In DNA form, the CDR3 reads TGCAGAGCGGGACTCGCGAAAGAGCAGTACTTC.

The rearrangement joins TRBV4-1 to TRBJ1-5, with D possibly TRBD1 on 6 matching bases. V was cut by 1 base and J by 2 bases, with 27 bases left in between. In germline, CDR1 is MGHRA, CDR2 YSYEKL. CDR3 length: 21 amino acids. CDR3 in DNA: TGCGCCAGCAGCCAAGTTCAGTTCCACAGGGCAGAAGGGTGGGGCAATCAGCCCCAGCATTTT. Translating gives CASSQVQFHRAEGWGNQPQHF.

This clonotype was seen at least ten times. CDR3 DNA: TGCGCCAGCCGGGGGCAGGGTGGGGGCACTGAAGCTTTCTTT. Encoded protein: CASRGQGGGTEAFF. The chain links TRBV5-1 to TRBJ1-1, with a possible D match to TRBD1 (6 bases). CDR1 SGHRS and CDR2 YFSETQ come from the germline V gene. Between the trimmed V and J ends, which lost 7 bases and 4 bases, there was a span of 17 bases. CDR3 length: 14 amino acids.

The sample holds many counts of this clonotype. The chain couples TRBV27 to TRBJ1-1; no firm D call. The CDR3 is 15 residues long. CDR1 MNHEY and CDR2 SMNVEV come from the germline V gene (reference sequence). The V end lost 0 bases, the J end lost 0 bases, and 8 bases lay between the germline ends. CDR3: CASSLSFSMNTEAFF. CDR3 nucleotide sequence: TGTGCCAGCAGTTTATCGTTCAGTATGAACACTGAAGCTTTCTTT.

This clonotype has at least ten counts. The chain has TRBV6-2 or TRBV6-3 and TRBJ2-7, with D perhaps given as TRBD1 or TRBD2 (5 bases each). Germline assignment: CDR1 MNHEY and CDR2 SVGEGT. Trimming took off 6 bases at V and 4 bases at J, with 19 bases between the two ends. The CDR3 covers 15 residues. CDR3 residues: CASRPRGRDQYEQYF. DNA of the CDR3: TGTGCCAGCAGACCTCGGGGCAGAGACCAATACGAGCAGTACTTC.

This clonotype has a count of ten or more. The chain uses TRBV11-2 and TRBJ2-5; no clear D. Trimming removed 4 bases from V and 5 bases from J, with 11 bases in between. Germline V gene sequence: CDR1 SGHAT, CDR2 FQNNGV. The CDR3 runs 13 residues. The CDR3 loop reads CASSSLLWETQYF. The DNA of the CDR3 is TGTGCCAGCAGCTCCTTGCTGTGGGAGACCCAGTACTTC. Together with reference TRBV11-2 and TRBJ2-5, the CDR3 gives the full variable domain: EAGVAQSPRYKIIEKRQSVAFWCNPISGHATLYWYQQILGQGPKLLIQFQNNGVVDDSQLPKDRFSAERLKGVDSTLKIQPAKLEDSAVYLCASSSLLWETQYFGPGTRLLVL.

This sequence joins TRBV4-1 and TRBJ1-5; D is possibly TRBD1 (6 bases). Germline V CDR1 and CDR2: MGHRA, YSYEKL. V was cut by 4 bases and J by 3 bases, with 16 bases left in between. The CDR3 has 16 amino acids. The DNA of the CDR3 is TGCGCCAGCAGCCTCCCGGGACACATAATCAATCAGCCCCAGCATTTT. Residues: CASSLPGHIINQPQHF.

The table lists this clonotype with many counts. The chain combines TRBV20-1 with TRBJ1-3; no reliable D call. This CDR3 spans 14 amino acids. The germline V and J ends were trimmed by 5 bases and 3 bases, with 14 bases remaining between them. Germline CDR1 DFQATT, CDR2 SNEGSKA (reference sequence). The CDR3 reads CSAPSPAGGNTIYF. CDR3 in DNA: TGCAGTGCTCCATCTCCCGCGGGTGGAAACACCATATATTTT.

This clonotype was counted ten times or more. The V call is TRBV24-1, the J call TRBJ2-5; 8 bases are shared with TRBD1. Germline values: CDR1 KGHDR, CDR2 SFDVKD. The CDR3 length is 15 residues. The V gene end was trimmed by 1 base and the J gene end by 5 bases; junction bases not matched to a gene: 5. CDR3 in amino acids: CATSDFQGASETQYF. The CDR3 coding sequence is TGTGCCACCAGTGATTTCCAGGGGGCTTCGGAGACCCAGTACTTC.

On this clonotype itself: A much bigger clone sits one base away, suggesting this may be a read error. The chain's CDR3 is CSSVITGNTEAFF. In DNA, the CDR3 is TGTTCCAGCGTAATCACAGGGAACACTGAAGCTTTCTTT. This sequence joins TRBV7-9 and TRBJ1-1, with a weak D call TRBD1 (5 bases). Germline V gene sequence: CDR1 SEHNR, CDR2 FQNEAQ (reference sequence). The CDR3 spans 13 residues.